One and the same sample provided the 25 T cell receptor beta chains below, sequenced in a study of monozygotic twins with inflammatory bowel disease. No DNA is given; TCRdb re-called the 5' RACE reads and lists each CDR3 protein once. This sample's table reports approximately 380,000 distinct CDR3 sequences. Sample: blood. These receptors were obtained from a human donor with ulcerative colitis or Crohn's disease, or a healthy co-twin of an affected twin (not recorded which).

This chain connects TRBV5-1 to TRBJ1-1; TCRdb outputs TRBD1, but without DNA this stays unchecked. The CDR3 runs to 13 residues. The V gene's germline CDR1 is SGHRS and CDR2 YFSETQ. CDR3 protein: CAGRQEMNTEAFF.

This CDR3 reads CASSLEGFQPQHF. The chain links TRBV5-1 to TRBJ1-5. CDR1 and CDR2 (germline): SGHRS, YFSETQ. This CDR3 region has 13 residues.

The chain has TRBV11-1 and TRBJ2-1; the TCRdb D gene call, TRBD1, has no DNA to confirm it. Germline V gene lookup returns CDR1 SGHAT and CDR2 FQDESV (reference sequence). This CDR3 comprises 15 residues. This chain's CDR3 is CASSLRTGGRDEQFF.

The CDR3 sequence is CATSRDRTTDTQYF. The gene calls are TRBV15 and TRBJ2-3. This CDR3 region has 14 residues. In germline, CDR1 is LNHNV, CDR2 YYDKDF (reference sequence). The variable domain in full, with the rest retrieved from reference TRBV15 and TRBJ2-3, is DAMVIQNPRYQVTQFGKPVTLSCSQTLNHNVMYWYQQKSSQAPKLLFHYYDKDFNNEADTPDNFQSRRPNTSFCFLDIRSPGLGDTAMYLCATSRDRTTDTQYFGPGTRLTVL.

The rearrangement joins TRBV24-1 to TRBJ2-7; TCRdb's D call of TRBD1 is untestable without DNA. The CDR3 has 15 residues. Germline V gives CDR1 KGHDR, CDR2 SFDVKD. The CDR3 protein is CATSDTGQLSYEQYF.

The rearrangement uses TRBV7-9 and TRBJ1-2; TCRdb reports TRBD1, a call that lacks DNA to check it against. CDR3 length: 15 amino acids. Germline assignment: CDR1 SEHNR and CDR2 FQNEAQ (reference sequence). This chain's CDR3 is CASSLRDGDRDGYTF.

The CDR3 here is CASSLGRRSSYEQYF. The chain recombines TRBV5-6 with TRBJ2-7. Germline loops: CDR1 SGHDT, CDR2 YYEEEE. The CDR3 runs to 15 residues.

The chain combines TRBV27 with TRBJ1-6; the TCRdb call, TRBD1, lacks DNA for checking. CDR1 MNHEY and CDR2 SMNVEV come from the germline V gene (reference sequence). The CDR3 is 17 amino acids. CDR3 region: CASSFRDRGGNNSPLHF.

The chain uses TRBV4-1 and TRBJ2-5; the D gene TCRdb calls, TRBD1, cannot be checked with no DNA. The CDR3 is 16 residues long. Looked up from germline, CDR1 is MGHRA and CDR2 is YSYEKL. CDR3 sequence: CASSQDPGQGQETQYF.

The CDR3 spells CASSLRVYSGYTF. The gene calls are TRBV12-3 or TRBV12-4 and TRBJ1-2. CDR3 length: 13 amino acids.

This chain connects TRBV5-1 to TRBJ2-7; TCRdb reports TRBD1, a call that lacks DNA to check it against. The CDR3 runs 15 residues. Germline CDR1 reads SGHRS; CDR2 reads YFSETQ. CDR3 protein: CASSPAGSSYYEQYF.

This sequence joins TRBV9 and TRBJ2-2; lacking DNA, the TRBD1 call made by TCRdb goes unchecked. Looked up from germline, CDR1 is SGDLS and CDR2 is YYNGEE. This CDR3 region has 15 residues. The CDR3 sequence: CASSPRGVNTGELFF.

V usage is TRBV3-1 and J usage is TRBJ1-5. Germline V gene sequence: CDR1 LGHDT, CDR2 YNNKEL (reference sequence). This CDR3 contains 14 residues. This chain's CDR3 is CASSQGVSNQPQHF.

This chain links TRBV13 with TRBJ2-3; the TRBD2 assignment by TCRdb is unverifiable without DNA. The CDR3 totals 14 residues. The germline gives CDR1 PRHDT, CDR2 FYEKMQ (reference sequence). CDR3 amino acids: CASSAGGRTDTQYF. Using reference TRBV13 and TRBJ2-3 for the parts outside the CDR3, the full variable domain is AAGVIQSPRHLIKEKRETATLKCYPIPRHDTVYWYQQGPGQDPQFLISFYEKMQSDKGSIPDRFSAQQFSDYHSELNMSSLELGDSALYFCASSAGGRTDTQYFGPGTRLTVL.

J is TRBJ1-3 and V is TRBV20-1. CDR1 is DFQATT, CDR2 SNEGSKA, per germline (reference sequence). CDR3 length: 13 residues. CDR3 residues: CSASPTTGNTIYF.

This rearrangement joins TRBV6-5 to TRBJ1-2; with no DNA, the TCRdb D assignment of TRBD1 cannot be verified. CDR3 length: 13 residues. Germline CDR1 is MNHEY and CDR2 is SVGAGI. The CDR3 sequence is CASSSPQGSGYTF.

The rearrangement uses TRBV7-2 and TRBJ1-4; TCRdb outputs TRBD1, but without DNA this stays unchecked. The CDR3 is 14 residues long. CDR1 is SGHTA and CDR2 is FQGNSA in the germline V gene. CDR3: CASSSRGDGEKLFF.

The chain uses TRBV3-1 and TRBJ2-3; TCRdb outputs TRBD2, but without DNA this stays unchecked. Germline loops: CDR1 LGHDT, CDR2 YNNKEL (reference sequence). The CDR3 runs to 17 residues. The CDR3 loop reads CASSQDLRGASTDTQYF.

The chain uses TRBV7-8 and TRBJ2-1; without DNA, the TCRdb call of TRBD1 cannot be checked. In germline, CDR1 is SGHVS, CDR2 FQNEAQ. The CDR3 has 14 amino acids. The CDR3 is CASSSYRGGDEQFF.

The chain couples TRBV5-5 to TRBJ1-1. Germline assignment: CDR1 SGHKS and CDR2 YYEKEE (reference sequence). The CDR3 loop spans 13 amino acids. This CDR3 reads CASSLAGPAQAFF.

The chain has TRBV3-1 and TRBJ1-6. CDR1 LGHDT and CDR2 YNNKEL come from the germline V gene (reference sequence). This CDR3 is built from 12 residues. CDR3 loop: CASSPTNSPLHF.

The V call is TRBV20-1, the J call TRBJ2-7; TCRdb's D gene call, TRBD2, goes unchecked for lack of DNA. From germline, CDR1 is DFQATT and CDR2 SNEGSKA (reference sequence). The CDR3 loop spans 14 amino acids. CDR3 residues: CSAREGGNSYEQYF.

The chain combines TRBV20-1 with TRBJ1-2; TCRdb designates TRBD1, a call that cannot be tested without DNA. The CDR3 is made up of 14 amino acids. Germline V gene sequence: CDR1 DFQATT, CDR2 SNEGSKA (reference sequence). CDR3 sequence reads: CSARRKGQNYGYTF.

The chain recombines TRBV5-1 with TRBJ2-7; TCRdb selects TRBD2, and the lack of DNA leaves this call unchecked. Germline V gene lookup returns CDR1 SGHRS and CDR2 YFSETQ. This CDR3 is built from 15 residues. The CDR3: CASSFRPSLALEQYF.

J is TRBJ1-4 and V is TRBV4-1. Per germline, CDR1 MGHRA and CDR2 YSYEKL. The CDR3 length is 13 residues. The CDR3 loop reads CASSQATNEKLFF.